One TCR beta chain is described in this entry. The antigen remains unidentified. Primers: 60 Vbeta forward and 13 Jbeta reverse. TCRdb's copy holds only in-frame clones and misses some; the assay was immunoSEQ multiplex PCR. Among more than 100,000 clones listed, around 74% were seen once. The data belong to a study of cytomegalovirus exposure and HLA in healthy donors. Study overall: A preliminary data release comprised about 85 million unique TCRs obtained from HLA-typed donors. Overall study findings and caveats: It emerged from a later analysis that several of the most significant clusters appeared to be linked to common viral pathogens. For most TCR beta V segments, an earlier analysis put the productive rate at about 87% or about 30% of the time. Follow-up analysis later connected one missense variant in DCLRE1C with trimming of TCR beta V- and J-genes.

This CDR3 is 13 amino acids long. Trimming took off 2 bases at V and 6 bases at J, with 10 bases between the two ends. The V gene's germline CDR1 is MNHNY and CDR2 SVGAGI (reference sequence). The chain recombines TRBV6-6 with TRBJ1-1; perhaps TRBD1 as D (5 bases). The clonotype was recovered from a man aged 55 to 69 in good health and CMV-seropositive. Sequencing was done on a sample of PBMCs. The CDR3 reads CASSYPQGPEAFF. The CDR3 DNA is TGTGCCAGCAGTTACCCCCAGGGCCCTGAAGCTTTCTTT.